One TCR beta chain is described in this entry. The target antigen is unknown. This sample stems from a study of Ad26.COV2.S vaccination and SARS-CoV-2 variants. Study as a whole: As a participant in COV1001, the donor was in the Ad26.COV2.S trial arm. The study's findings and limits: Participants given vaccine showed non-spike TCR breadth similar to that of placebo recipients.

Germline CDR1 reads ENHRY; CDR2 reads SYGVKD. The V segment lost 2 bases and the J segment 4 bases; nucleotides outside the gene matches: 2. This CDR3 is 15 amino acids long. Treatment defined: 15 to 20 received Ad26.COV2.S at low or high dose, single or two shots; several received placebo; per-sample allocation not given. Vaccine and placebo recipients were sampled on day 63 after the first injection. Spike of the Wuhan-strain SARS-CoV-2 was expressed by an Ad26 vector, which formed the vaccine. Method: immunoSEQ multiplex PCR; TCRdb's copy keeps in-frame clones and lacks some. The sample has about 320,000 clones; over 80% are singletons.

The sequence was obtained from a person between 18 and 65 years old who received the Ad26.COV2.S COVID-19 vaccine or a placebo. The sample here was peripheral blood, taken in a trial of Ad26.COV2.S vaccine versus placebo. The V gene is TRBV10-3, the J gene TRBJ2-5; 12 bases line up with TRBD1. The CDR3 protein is CAISERDRGRETQYF. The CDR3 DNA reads TGTGCCATCAGTGAGCGGGACAGGGGGCGAGAGACCCAGTACTTC.